Following are 2 T cell receptor beta chains from one sample sequenced in a study of T cell responses to AZD1222 COVID-19 vaccine. Sequencing used immunoSEQ multiplex PCR; TCRdb keeps in-frame clones, though not all of them. This sample has roughly 78,000 clones; about 84% occur once, and the top ten carry roughly 3.1%. Sequenced material: peripheral blood, taken on day 0 of AZD1222 vaccination. These receptors were obtained from an adult in good health.

The genes are TRBV15 and TRBJ1-6; D not resolved. Trimming took 0 bases from V and 8 from J, leaving 5 bases between them. Per the germline V gene, CDR1 is LNHNV and CDR2 is YYDKDF (reference sequence). This CDR3 contains 13 residues. CDR3 DNA sequence: TGTGCCACCAGCAGAGAGGTAGATTCACCCCTCCACTTT. Amino acids: CATSREVDSPLHF.

This chain uses TRBV19 with TRBJ1-1; the match to TRBD1 covers 9 bases. The germline V gene has CDR1 LNHDA and CDR2 SQIVND (reference sequence). Unmatched junction bases numbered 6, after V lost 8 bases and J lost 2 bases. This CDR3 contains 14 residues. CDR3 coding DNA: TGTGCCAGTGCTCACAGGGGGCATAACACTGAAGCTTTCTTT. Translated: CASAHRGHNTEAFF. The full variable domain, with the rest looked up from reference TRBV19 and TRBJ1-1, is DGGITQSPKYLFRKEGQNVTLSCEQNLNHDAMYWYRQDPGQGLRLIYYSQIVNDFQKGDIAEGYSVSREKKESFPLTVTSAQKNPTAFYLCASAHRGHNTEAFFGQGTRLTVV.